The subject of this entry is one T cell receptor (beta chain). Its antigen is unknown. Germline V gene data show CDR1 as SEHNR and CDR2 as FQNEAQ (reference sequence). With 8 bases clipped from V and 3 bases from J, the junction kept 5 bases outside the gene matches. The CDR3 runs to 14 residues. The sample belongs to a study of identical twins. Regarding the study as a whole: Zero-insertion analyses were open to partial confounding by invariant MAIT and iNKT cells. Out-of-frame TCR alpha sharing in monozygotic twins exceeded recombination model predictions. Sharing of beta out-of-frame sequences by twins showed a weaker excess.

MiXCR, run by TCRdb on the 5' RACE reads, gives a single entry per CDR3 protein. The table includes around 290,000 distinct CDR3 sequences, roughly 10% detected once. The sample also formed part of further work on yellow fever vaccine responses in identical twins.

The TCR comes from a woman between 18 and 30 years old in good health. Material: CD8+ T cells sorted from blood. The genes are TRBV7-9 and TRBJ2-1; TRBD2 aligns across 9 bases. The CDR3, as DNA: TGTGCCAGCGATGCGGGAGGGCTCTACAATGAGCAGTTCTTC. Its protein is CASDAGGLYNEQFF.